The 11 T cell receptor beta chains below were found in one sample sequenced in a study of T cells expressing NK-cell markers. From its re-call of the 5' RACE reads, TCRdb lists each CDR3 protein once, without DNA. The sample yields approximately 440,000 distinct CDR3 sequences, of which the top ten take up more than 1.4%. Sequenced sample: blood T cells: a sorted CD56 or NKG2C T cell subset, CD4+ or CD8+ T cells, or bulk PBMC T cells (not recorded which). Receptors originate from a woman aged 50 to 65 in good health.

This sequence joins TRBV5-1 and TRBJ2-7; TCRdb lists TRBD1, though no DNA is available to test this call. Germline assignment: CDR1 SGHRS and CDR2 YFSETQ. The CDR3 contains 14 residues. CDR3 protein: CASSLASRRQEQYF.

V and J are TRBV29-1 and TRBJ2-3; without DNA, the TCRdb call of TRBD1 cannot be checked. There are 17 residues in the CDR3. Per germline, CDR1 SQVTM and CDR2 ANQGSEA. CDR3 sequence reads: CSVENPPTGGALDTQYF.

Here the CDR3 reads CASSYSQGGVNTGELFF. The genes are TRBV6-5 and TRBJ2-2; lacking DNA, the TRBD2 call made by TCRdb goes unchecked. CDR1 is MNHEY and CDR2 is SVGAGI in the germline V gene. This CDR3 has 17 amino acids.

The chain combines TRBV5-1 with TRBJ1-1. CDR1 is SGHRS, CDR2 YFSETQ, per germline. The CDR3 length is 13 residues. CDR3 loop: CASLAPGNTEAFF.

The chain employs TRBV3-1 and TRBJ2-3; lacking DNA, the TRBD2 call made by TCRdb goes unchecked. The CDR3 runs to 16 residues. Germline V gives CDR1 LGHDT, CDR2 YNNKEL (reference sequence). The CDR3: CASSAQLAGGPDTQYF.

The chain joins TRBV18 to TRBJ2-1. Germline V lookup: CDR1 KGHSH, CDR2 LQKENI. CDR3 length: 15 residues. This chain's CDR3 is CASSPIRAQYNEQFF.

This sequence joins TRBV3-1 and TRBJ2-1; TCRdb outputs TRBD2, but without DNA this stays unchecked. Per germline, CDR1 LGHDT and CDR2 YNNKEL (reference sequence). The CDR3 contains 14 residues. The CDR3 is CASSQDQSAGEQFF.

The rearrangement links TRBV3-1 to TRBJ1-5; the D call from TCRdb, TRBD1, cannot be confirmed without DNA. Germline loops: CDR1 LGHDT, CDR2 YNNKEL (reference sequence). The CDR3 totals 19 residues. CDR3 sequence reads: CASSQIRDRVLYSNQPQHF.

The V call is TRBV12-3 or TRBV12-4, the J call TRBJ2-1. The CDR3 loop spans 12 amino acids. The CDR3 loop reads CASSLVWTKQFF.

This chain uses TRBV2 with TRBJ2-1; TCRdb's D call, TRBD2, is unchecked because there is no DNA. CDR1 SNHLY and CDR2 FYNNEI come from the germline V gene. The CDR3 runs 14 residues. CDR3: CASSGSSGRNEQFF.

This chain connects TRBV4-1 to TRBJ2-7; absent DNA, TCRdb's TRBD1 call cannot be checked. Germline CDR1 and CDR2: MGHRA and YSYEKL. CDR3 length equals 16 residues. The CDR3 sequence: CASSQDRTGITYEQYF.